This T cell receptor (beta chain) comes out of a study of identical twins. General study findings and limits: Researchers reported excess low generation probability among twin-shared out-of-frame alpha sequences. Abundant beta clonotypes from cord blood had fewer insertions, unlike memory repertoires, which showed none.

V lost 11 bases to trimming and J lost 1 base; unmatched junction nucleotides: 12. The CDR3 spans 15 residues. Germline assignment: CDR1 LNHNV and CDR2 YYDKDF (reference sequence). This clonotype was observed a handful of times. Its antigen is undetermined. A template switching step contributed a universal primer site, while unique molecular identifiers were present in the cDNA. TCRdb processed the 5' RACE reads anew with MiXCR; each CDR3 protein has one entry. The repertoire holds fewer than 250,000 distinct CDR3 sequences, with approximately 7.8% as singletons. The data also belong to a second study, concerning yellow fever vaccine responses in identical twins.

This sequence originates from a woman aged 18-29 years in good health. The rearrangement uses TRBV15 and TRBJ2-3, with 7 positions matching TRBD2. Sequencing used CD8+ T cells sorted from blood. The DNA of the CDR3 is TGTGCCGAGTCGGATGGGGGGGGTCGCACAGATACGCAGTATTTT. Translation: CAESDGGGRTDTQYF.